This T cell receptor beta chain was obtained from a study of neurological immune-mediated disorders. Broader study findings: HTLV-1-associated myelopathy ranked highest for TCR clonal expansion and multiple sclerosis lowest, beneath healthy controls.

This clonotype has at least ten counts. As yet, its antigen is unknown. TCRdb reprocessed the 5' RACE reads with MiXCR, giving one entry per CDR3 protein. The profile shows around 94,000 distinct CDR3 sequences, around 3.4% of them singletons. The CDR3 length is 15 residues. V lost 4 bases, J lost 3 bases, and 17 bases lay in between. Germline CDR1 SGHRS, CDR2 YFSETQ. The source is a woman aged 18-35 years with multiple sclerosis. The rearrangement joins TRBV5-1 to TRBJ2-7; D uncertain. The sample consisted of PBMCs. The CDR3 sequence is CASSPGPGYDYEQYF. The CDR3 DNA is TGCGCCAGCAGCCCCGGTCCAGGTTACGACTACGAGCAGTACTTC.